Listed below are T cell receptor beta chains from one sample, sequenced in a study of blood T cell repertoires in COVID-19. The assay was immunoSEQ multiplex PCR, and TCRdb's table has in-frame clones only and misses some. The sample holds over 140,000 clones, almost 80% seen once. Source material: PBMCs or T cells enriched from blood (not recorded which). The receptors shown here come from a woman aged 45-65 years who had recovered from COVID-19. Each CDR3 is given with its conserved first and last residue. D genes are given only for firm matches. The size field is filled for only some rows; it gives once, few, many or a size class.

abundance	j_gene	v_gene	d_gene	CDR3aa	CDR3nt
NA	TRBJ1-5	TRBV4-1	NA	CASSQGGGSGQPQHF	TGCGCCAGCAGCCAAGGGGGGGGCTCAGGGCAGCCCCAGCATTTT
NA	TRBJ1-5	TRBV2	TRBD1	CASSPGGVGNQPQHF	TGTGCCAGCAGTCCAGGGGGCGTGGGCAATCAGCCCCAGCATTTT
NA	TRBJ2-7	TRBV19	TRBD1	CASSDPGTGVYEQYF	TGTGCCAGTAGTGATCCCGGGACAGGGGTCTACGAGCAGTACTTC
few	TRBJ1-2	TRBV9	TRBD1	CASSLGQDYGYTF	TGTGCCAGCAGCCTTGGACAGGACTATGGCTACACCTTC
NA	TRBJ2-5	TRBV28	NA	CASSFYETQYF	TGTGCCAGCAGTTTTTATGAGACCCAGTACTTC
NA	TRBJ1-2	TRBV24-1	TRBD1	CATSEPDRGTHYGYTF	TGTGCCACCAGTGAACCGGACAGGGGGACTCACTATGGCTACACCTTC
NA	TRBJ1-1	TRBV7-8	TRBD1	CASSRTGERSEAFF	TGTGCCAGCAGCCGGACAGGGGAGAGGTCTGAAGCTTTCTTT
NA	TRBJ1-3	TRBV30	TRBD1	CAWSVHNRGPGNTIYF	TGTGCCTGGAGTGTACATAACAGGGGGCCGGGAAACACCATATATTTT
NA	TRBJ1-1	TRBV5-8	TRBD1	CASSLAGTGRTEAFF	TGTGCCAGCAGCTTGGCTGGGACAGGGAGGACTGAAGCTTTCTTT
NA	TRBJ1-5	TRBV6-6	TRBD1	CASSLTTGANQPQHF	TGTGCCAGCAGTTTAACCACAGGGGCAAATCAGCCCCAGCATTTT
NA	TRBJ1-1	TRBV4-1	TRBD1	CASSRGQGVNTEAFF	TGCGCCAGCAGCCGTGGACAGGGAGTGAACACTGAAGCTTTCTTT
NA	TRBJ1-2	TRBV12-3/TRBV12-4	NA	CASRPGLNYGYTF	TGTGCCAGCAGACCGGGACTTAACTATGGCTACACCTTC
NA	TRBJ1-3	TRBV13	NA	CASSQGGSGGLRNWNTIYF	TGTGCCAGCAGCCAAGGAGGGTCGGGAGGCCTCCGGAACTGGAACACCATATATTTT
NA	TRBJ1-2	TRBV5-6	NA	CASSAGSGPGYTF	TGTGCCAGCAGCGCCGGGAGCGGTCCTGGCTACACCTTC
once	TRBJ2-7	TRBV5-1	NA	CASRPSIDYEQYF	TGCGCCAGCAGGCCGTCCATAGACTACGAGCAGTACTTC
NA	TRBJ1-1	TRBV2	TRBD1	CASSQFDRETEAFF	TGTGCCAGCAGCCAGTTCGACAGGGAAACTGAAGCTTTCTTT
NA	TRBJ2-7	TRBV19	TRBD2	CASSKREGPSEQYF	TGTGCCAGTAGTAAGCGGGAGGGCCCTTCCGAGCAGTACTTC
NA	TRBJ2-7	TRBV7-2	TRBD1	CASSPGTVVDEQYF	TGTGCCAGCAGCCCCGGGACAGTCGTGGACGAGCAGTACTTC